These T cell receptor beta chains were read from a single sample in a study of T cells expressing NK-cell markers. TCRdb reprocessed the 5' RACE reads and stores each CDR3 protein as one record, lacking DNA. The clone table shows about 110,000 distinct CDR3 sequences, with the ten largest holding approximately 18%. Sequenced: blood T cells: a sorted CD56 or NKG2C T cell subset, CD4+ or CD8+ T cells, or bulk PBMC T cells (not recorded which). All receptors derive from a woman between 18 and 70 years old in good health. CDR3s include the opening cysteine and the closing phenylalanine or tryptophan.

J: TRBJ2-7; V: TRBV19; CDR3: CASTPGPTYEQYF
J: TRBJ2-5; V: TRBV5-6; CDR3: CASIQGLAGNQETQYF
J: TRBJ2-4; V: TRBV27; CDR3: CASSFGGGDIQYF
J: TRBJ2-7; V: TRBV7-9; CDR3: CASSLGGPTREQYF
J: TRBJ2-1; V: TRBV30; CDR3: CAWRRRGHEQFF
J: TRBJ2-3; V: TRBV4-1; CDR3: CASGRLSQDTQYF
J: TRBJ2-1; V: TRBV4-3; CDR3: CASSQDPAGGPGEQFF
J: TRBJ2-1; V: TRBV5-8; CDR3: CASSLAPGTGAYNEQFF
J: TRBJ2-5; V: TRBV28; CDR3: CAILGGEADGTQYF
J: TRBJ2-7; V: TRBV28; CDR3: CASSRQGILYEQYF
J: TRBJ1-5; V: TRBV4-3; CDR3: CASSQAFPGGTQPQHF
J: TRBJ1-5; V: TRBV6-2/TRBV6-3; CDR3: CASSKDPINYQPQHF
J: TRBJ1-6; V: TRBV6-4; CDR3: CASSDNSYNSPLHF
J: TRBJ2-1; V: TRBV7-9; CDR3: CASSATSTQFVNEQFF
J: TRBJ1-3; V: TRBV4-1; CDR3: CASSQGADTIYF
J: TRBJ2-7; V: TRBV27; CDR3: CASSSAGGSAYEQYF
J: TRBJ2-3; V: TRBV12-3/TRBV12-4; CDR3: CASSGPLAGALDTQYF
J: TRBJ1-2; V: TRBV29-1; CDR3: CSVESGNYGYTF
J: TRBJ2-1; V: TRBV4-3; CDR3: CASSQAGTGGGNEQFF
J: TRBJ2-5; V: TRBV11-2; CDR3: CASSSVAGSETQYF
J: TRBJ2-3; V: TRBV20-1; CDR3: CSASNREADTQYF
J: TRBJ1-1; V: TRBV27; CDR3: CASSLGGPGGDTEAFF
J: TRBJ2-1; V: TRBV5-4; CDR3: CASSTGLARDEQFF
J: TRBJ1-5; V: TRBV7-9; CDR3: CASSENRQGVNQPQHF
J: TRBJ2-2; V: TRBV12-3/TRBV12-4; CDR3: CASTPLGGELFF
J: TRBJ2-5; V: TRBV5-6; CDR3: CASSLVAVYQETQYF
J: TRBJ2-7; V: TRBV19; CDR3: CASSIQVEVYEQYF
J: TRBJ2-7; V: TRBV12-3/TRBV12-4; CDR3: CASSLQGGPYEQYF